A selection of T cell receptor beta chains follows, all from one sample in a study of T cell clonotyping in hematopoietic cell transplantation. The data were produced by immunoSEQ multiplex PCR, yet TCRdb's version contains in-frame clones alone and is incomplete. Altogether approximately 16,000 clones are present, around 93% being singletons, with the ten largest covering approximately 2%. The sequencing used peripheral blood mononuclear cells, collected before stem cell transplant. The source of these receptors is a man younger than 30 with biphenotypic leukemia. Some clones in this sample may be carry-over from other donors' samples. Each CDR3 is given with its conserved first and last residue. D genes are given only for firm matches. Clone size is stated in some rows and not others, as once, few, many or a class when expanded.

V	length	size	J	D	DNA	CDR3
TRBV7-9	13	-	TRBJ1-1	-	TGTGCCAGCAGCCAGAGCCTGAACACTGAAGCTTTCTTT	CASSQSLNTEAFF
TRBV7-2	16	-	TRBJ1-6	-	TGTGCCAGCAGCTTAGCTGTTACAGGGAATAATTCACCCCTCCACTTT	CASSLAVTGNNSPLHF
TRBV4-3	16	-	TRBJ1-2	TRBD1	TGCGCCAGCAGCCAAGATGGCAGGGGGCTAGGTGGAGGCTACACCTTC	CASSQDGRGLGGGYTF
TRBV5-1	12	-	TRBJ2-7	TRBD1	TGCGCCAGCAGCAGAACAGGGGACGAGCAGTACTTC	CASSRTGDEQYF
TRBV25-1	13	-	TRBJ1-4	-	TGTGCCAGCAGTGAAAGAGCGAGGGAAAAACTGTTTTTT	CASSERAREKLFF
TRBV2	14	-	TRBJ1-2	TRBD1	TGTGCCAGCAGTCGAGGACAGGGTGGTCACGGCTACACCTTC	CASSRGQGGHGYTF
TRBV23-1	14	-	TRBJ1-2	TRBD1	TGCGCCAGCAGTCGTGACAGGGTTAACTATGGCTACACCTTC	CASSRDRVNYGYTF
TRBV19	14	-	TRBJ2-3	-	TGTGCCAGTAGTATTGAGGGTAGCACAGATACGCAGTATTTT	CASSIEGSTDTQYF
TRBV29-1	13	-	TRBJ2-2	-	TGCAGCGTTGAGCAGGGGATTACCGGGGAGCTGTTTTTT	CSVEQGITGELFF
TRBV5-6	14	-	TRBJ2-7	-	TGTGCCAGCACCTTTGGCAGGGGAACCTACGAGCAGTACTTC	CASTFGRGTYEQYF
TRBV5-4	15	-	TRBJ2-3	TRBD2	TGTGCCAGCAACCGGGGGGGAGCTAGCACAGATACGCAGTATTTT	CASNRGGASTDTQYF
TRBV9	14	-	TRBJ2-3	-	TGTGCCAGCAGCGTAGTGGCGGGAACAGATACGCAGTATTTT	CASSVVAGTDTQYF
TRBV19	15	-	TRBJ1-1	-	TGTGCCACGACAGTGATGACCGGGACCGACACTGAAGCTTTCTTT	CATTVMTGTDTEAFF
TRBV2	14	once	TRBJ1-1	-	TGTGCCAGCAGTGACGGGGTTGGTGACACTGAAGCTTTCTTT	CASSDGVGDTEAFF
TRBV7-2	13	-	TRBJ2-7	-	TGTGCCAGCAGCTTAGCAGGGGCGGCCGAGCAGTACTTC	CASSLAGAAEQYF
TRBV30	13	-	TRBJ2-3	TRBD1	TGTGCCCTTGAACAGGGGGTCACAGATACGCAGTATTTT	CALEQGVTDTQYF
TRBV7-9	15	-	TRBJ1-2	TRBD1	TGTGCCAGCAGCCCATGGGACAGGGGGGACGATGGCTACACCTTC	CASSPWDRGDDGYTF
TRBV5-8	10	-	TRBJ1-2	-	TGTGCCAGCAGCTTATGGTTAGACACCTTC	CASSLWLDTF
TRBV7-2	15	-	TRBJ1-6	-	TGTGCCAGCAGCTTCGGAAAGGGGTTAGATTCACCCCTCCACTTT	CASSFGKGLDSPLHF
TRBV9	16	once	TRBJ2-5	TRBD2	TGTGCCAGCTCGGGCCTGAGCGGGGGCTACCGAGAGACCCAGTACTTC	CASSGLSGGYRETQYF
TRBV2	13	-	TRBJ2-5	TRBD1	TGTGCCAGCAGTCGACAGGGTCAAGAGACCCAGTACTTC	CASSRQGQETQYF
TRBV6-5	13	-	TRBJ1-1	-	TGTGCCAGCAGTTTCGACAGGCACACTGAAGCTTTCTTT	CASSFDRHTEAFF
TRBV9	16	-	TRBJ2-3	-	TGTGCCAGCAGCGTAGCCGGGACGGCCAACACAGATACGCAGTATTTT	CASSVAGTANTDTQYF
TRBV6-5	15	once	TRBJ2-6	-	TGTGCCAGTTCGATGGAGACCCCTGGGGCCAACGTCCTGACTTTC	CASSMETPGANVLTF
TRBV7-9	15	-	TRBJ2-6	-	TGTGCCAGCAGCGAGACAGATTCTGGGGCCAACGTCCTGACTTTC	CASSETDSGANVLTF
TRBV28	15	-	TRBJ1-3	-	TGTGCCAGCAGTCCCCCGGCGGGTTCAGGAAACACCATATATTTT	CASSPPAGSGNTIYF
TRBV4-3	16	once	TRBJ2-6	-	TGCGCCAGCTCGACTAGAACAGGGGACGGGGCCAACGTCCTGACTTTC	CASSTRTGDGANVLTF
TRBV4-1	14	-	TRBJ1-1	-	TGCGCCAGCAGCCTCTCAAAAGGTGGCACTGAAGCTTTCTTT	CASSLSKGGTEAFF
TRBV13	13	once	TRBJ2-7	TRBD1	TGTGCCAGCAGCTTAGACAGGGGGTGGGAGCAGTACTTC	CASSLDRGWEQYF
TRBV6-1	13	-	TRBJ1-1	-	TGTGCCAGCAGTGAAGCGCTTCGGGGTGAAGCTTTCTTT	CASSEALRGEAFF
TRBV27	15	-	TRBJ2-3	TRBD1	TGTGCCAGCAGTTTCGGGACAGAAATCACAGATACGCAGTATTTT	CASSFGTEITDTQYF
TRBV6-1	11	-	TRBJ2-7	-	TGTGCCAGCCAAGCAACTTACGAGCAGTACTTC	CASQATYEQYF
TRBV27	15	-	TRBJ2-5	-	TGTGCCAGCAGTTTAAGGCCTAGTAGGGAAGAGACCCAGTACTTC	CASSLRPSREETQYF